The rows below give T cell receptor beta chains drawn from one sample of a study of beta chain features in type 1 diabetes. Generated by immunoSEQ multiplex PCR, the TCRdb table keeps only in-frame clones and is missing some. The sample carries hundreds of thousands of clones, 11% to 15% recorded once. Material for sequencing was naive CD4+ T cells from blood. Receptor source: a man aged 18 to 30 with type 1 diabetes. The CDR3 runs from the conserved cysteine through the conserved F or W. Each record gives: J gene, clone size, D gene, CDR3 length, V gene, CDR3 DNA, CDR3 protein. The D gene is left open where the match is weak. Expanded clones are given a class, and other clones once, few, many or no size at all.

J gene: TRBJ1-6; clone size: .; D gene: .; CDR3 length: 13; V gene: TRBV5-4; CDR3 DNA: TGTGCCAGCAGCTTGTGGGAAGGTTCACCCCTCCACTTT; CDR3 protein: CASSLWEGSPLHF
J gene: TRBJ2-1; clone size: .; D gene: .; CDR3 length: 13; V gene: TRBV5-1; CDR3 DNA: TGCGCCAGCAGCTTGGTCGCTGGGCTCGAGCAGTTCTTC; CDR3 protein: CASSLVAGLEQFF
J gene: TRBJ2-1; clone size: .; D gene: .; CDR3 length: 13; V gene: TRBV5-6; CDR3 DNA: TGTGCCAGCAGCTTTGTAGCTCAAGGAGGACAGTTCTTC; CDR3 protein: CASSFVAQGGQFF
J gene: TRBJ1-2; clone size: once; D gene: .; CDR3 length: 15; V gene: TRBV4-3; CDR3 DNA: TGCGCCAGCAGCCATATAGAAGGGGAGGGCTATGGCTACACCTTC; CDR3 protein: CASSHIEGEGYGYTF
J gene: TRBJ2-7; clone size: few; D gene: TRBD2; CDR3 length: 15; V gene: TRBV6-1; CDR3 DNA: TGTGCCAGCAGCAGAACTAGCGGGAGCTCCTACGAGCAGTACTTC; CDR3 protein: CASSRTSGSSYEQYF
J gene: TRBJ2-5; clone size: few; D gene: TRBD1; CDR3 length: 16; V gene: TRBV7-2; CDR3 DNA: TGTGCCAGCAGCTTAGTTGGCGCGGACAGGTGGGAGACCCAGTACTTC; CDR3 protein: CASSLVGADRWETQYF
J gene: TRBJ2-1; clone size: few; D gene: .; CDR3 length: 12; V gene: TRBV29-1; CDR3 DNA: TGCAGCGCGTGCCCAGCCTACAATGAGCAGTTCTTC; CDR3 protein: CSACPAYNEQFF
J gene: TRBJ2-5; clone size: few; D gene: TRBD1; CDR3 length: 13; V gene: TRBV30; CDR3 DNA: TGTGCCTGGAGTCTACCGGGACAGGAGAAGCAGTACTTC; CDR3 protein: CAWSLPGQEKQYF
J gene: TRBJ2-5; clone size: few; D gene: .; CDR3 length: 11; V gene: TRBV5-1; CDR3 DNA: TGCGCCAGTCCTAGTCCGGAGACCCAGTACTTC; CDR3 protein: CASPSPETQYF
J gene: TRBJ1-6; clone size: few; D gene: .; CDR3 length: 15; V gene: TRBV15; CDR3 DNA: TGTGCCACCAGCAGAGATCGATTGGAAGGGTCACCCCTCCACTTT; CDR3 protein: CATSRDRLEGSPLHF
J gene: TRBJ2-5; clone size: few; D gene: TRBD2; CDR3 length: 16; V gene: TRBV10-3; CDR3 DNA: TGTGCCATCAGTGAGTCGCTAGCGGGGACACAAGAGACCCAGTACTTC; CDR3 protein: CAISESLAGTQETQYF
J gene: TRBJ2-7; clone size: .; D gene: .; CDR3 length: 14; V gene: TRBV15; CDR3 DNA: TGTGCCACCAGCACCCAGGGGCACTCCTACGAGCAGTACTTC; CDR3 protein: CATSTQGHSYEQYF
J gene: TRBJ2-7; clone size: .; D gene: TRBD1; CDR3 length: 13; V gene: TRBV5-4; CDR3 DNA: TGTGCCAGCAGCCGGGACAGCGCCTACGAGCAGTACTTC; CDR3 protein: CASSRDSAYEQYF
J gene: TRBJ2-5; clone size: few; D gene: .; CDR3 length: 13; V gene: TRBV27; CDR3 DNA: TGTGCCAGCAGTGTCGGACGGCAAGAGACCCAGTACTTC; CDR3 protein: CASSVGRQETQYF
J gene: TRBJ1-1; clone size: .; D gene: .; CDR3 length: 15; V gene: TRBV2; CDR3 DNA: TGTGCCAGCAGTGAAAGGCAGGGGAGGAACACTGAAGCTTTCTTT; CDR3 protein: CASSERQGRNTEAFF
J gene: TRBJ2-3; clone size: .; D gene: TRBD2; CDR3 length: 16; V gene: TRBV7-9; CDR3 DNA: TGTGCCAGCAGCGCGCCGGGCGGGAGGGTCTCAGATACGCAGTATTTT; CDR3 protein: CASSAPGGRVSDTQYF
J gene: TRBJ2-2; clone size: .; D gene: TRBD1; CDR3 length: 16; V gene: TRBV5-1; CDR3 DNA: TGCGCCAGCAGCTTGCCAGGGGGCACCAACACCGGGGAGCTGTTTTTT; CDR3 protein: CASSLPGGTNTGELFF
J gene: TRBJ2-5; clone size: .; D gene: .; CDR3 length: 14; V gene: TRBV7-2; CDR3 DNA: TGTGCCAGCAGCTTAGGGGCAGCTCAAGAGACCCAGTACTTC; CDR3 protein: CASSLGAAQETQYF
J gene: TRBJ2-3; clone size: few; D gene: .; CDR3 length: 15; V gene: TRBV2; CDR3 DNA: TGTGCCAGCAGCGGCCTTTACGTTAGCACAGATACGCAGTATTTT; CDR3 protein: CASSGLYVSTDTQYF
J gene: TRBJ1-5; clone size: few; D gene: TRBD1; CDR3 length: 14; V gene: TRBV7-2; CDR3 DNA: TGTGCCAGCAGCCTTGGGACAGGCCAGCGGCCCCAGCATTTT; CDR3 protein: CASSLGTGQRPQHF
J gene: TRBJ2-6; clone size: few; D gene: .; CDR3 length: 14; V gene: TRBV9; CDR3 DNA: TGTGCCAGCAGCGTCCTCTCTGGGGCCAACGTCCTGACTTTC; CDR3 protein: CASSVLSGANVLTF
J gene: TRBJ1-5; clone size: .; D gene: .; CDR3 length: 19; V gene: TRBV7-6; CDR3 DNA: TGTGCCAGCAGCTTACTAGAACGGCGCCCTGGGGTTAGCAATCAGCCCCAGCATTTT; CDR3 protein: CASSLLERRPGVSNQPQHF
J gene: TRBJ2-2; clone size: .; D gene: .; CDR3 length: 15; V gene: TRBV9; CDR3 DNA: TGTGCCAGCAGCGTCGCACCGGGACTGCGAGGGGAGCTGTTTTTT; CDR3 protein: CASSVAPGLRGELFF